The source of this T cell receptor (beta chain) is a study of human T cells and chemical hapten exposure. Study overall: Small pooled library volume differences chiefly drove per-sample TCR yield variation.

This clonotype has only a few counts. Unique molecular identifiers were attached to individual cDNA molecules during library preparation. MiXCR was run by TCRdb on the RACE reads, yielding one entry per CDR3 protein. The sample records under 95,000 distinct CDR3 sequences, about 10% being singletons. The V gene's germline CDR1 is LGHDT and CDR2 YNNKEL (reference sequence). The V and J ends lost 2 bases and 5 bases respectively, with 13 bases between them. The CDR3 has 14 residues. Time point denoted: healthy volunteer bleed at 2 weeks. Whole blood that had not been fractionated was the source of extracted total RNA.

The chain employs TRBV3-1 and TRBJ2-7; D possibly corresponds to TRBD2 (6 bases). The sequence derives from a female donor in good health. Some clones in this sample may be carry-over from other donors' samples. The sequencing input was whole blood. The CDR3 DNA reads TGTGCCAGCAGCCAAATCCGGACTACAAACGAGCAGTACTTC. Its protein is CASSQIRTTNEQYF.